This note documents a single TCR beta chain sequence. Its antigen is not identified. This entry comes from a study of T cell responses to AZD1222 COVID-19 vaccine. The study's findings and limits: The number of AZD1222 recipients seropositive at baseline was only 5 to 7. The donor cohort was predominantly white British with a female majority, and clonal diversity may have been underestimated.

Generated by immunoSEQ multiplex PCR, the TCRdb table keeps only in-frame clones and is missing some. The table records roughly 13,000 clones, 84% of them present only once. This specimen consisted of peripheral blood, obtained 28 days after the second AZD1222 dose. The receptor was derived from an adult who received the AZD1222 COVID-19 vaccine.

The CDR3 DNA follows: TGTGCCAGCAGCCCTTCCGAATCCGATTTCTCTGGAAACACCATATATTTT. This sequence encodes CASSPSESDFSGNTIYF. The genes are TRBV7-2 and TRBJ1-3; the D is unclear. The CDR3 has 17 amino acids. Germline CDR1 is SGHTA and CDR2 is FQGNSA. The V gene lost 5 bases and the J gene lost 0 bases, with 17 bases spanning the gap.